This T cell receptor (beta chain) was recorded in a study of T cell responses to AZD1222 COVID-19 vaccine (dated by TCRdb to the early 2020s). Background for the entire study: A total of around 240 trial participants underwent TCR sequencing, of whom approximately 200 had received two doses of AZD1222 and around 25 had received two doses of the MenACWY control vaccine. Enrollment into the trials was organized by age into subgroups of 18-55, 56-69 and 70-plus years, and those subgroups contained approximately 150, 30 and 60 TCR-sequenced participants, respectively. The study at large found these results: In the small 56-69-year group, the increase in depth fell short of significance, most likely because of low power. Because no samples from the day 14 peak response were available, repertoires could be characterized only after the peak T cell response. Conclusions about previously exposed vaccinees are limited because only six or seven AZD1222 recipients were SARS-CoV-2 seropositive at baseline. CD4 TCRs associated with the vaccine covered the entire spike protein, and the dominant responses were in regions 160-218 and 743-854. Participants were mostly white British and included more females than males, and it was suggested by the authors that clonal diversity may have been underestimated. After two AZD1222 doses, spike-specific TCR breadth and depth were significantly higher than at day 0 and than in MenACWY recipients. Epitopes outside the regions mutated in the B.1.351 and B.1.1.7 variants were reportedly recognized by nearly half of the unique spike-specific TCRs.

The CDR3 regions of human TCRbeta chains were analyzed by immunosequencing. Concerning the study's data processing: Repertoire TCRs were matched against a reference library of SARS-CoV-2-specific TCRs generated with the MIRA antigen-specificity platform. Breadth meant the fraction of unique TCRs that were SARS-CoV-2-associated, whereas depth meant the fraction of total T cells that were SARS-CoV-2-associated. Each spike-specific TCR was assigned to its reactive spike region and to a CD4 or CD8 class using the MIRA data. Log10-transformed breadth and depth values were compared by one-way ANOVA with Sidak's multiple comparisons tests. Not all clones reach the TCRdb copy of this immuneACCESS table, which keeps in-frame sequences only. Checked studies attribute under half of the gap to unresolved V genes and leave the rest unexplained. From that table come the V and J calls and clone size; the DNA was used to work out D and trimming. For this sample there are 120,000 to 150,000 clones; 91% appear just once. The ten top clones hold roughly 7.5% of the sample.

As to this clone: Its binding antigen is unknown. Base qualities were left out, and no much larger clone turns up one base away.

The sample's time point label, decoded: about 28 days (+/-7) after the second vaccine dose. The sample's treatment or condition, from its label and the paper: meningococcal conjugate vaccine given as trial control. Vaccinee samples came from UK trials COV001 and COV002, including a single-blind randomized controlled phase 2/3 trial of AZD1222 (ChAdOx1 nCoV-19) in healthy adults. Trial participant PBMC samples were collected at day 0 and day 28 after the second dose for TCRbeta chain sequencing. The CDR3, from cysteine to phenylalanine, totals 16 residues. The sequence is cut down to CDR3 DNA, 48 bases in frame from base 1. The germline V gene gives CDR1 as SGHAT and CDR2 as FQNNGV. For this chain, trimming is 5 bases at the V end and 3 bases at the J end, and the number of junction bases without a gene match is 8.

The sequence joins TRBV11-2 to TRBJ2-2, with 8 junctional bases fitting TRBD2. Sequenced material: peripheral blood, taken 28 days after the second dose of the MenACWY control vaccine. The clonotype was recovered from an adult who received the MenACWY meningococcal vaccine as a control. The bases read TGTGCCAGCAGCCCCTCGGGGGGGGAAGACACCGGGGAGCTGTTTTTT. The resulting protein is CASSPSGGEDTGELFF.